This section outlines one TCR beta chain sequence together with its context. Its binding antigen is unknown. The input lacks base qualities; no much larger clone sits a single base away. Explained via the paper, the time point label denotes: baseline before first vaccination. Vaccinee samples came from UK trials COV001 and COV002, including a single-blind randomized controlled phase 2/3 trial of AZD1222 (ChAdOx1 nCoV-19) in healthy adults. Trial participant PBMC samples were collected at day 0 and day 28 after the second dose for TCRbeta chain sequencing. The CDR3 regions of human TCRbeta chains were subjected to immunosequencing. For the original study's pipeline: Repertoire TCRs were matched against a reference library of SARS-CoV-2-specific TCRs generated with the MIRA antigen-specificity platform. Breadth was defined as the fraction of unique TCRs that were SARS-CoV-2-associated. Depth was defined as the fraction of total T cells that were SARS-CoV-2-associated. Using the MIRA data, every spike-specific TCR was mapped to the spike region that the TCR reacted to and assigned to either a CD4 or a CD8 class. Log10-transformed breadth and depth values were compared by one-way ANOVA with Sidak's multiple comparisons tests. What TCRdb holds here is the immuneACCESS table cut down to in-frame rearrangements. Part of the clones is not present; checked against another copy, under half of the missing clones reflect an unresolved V gene, and the others are unexplained. V and J calls and clone size come straight from that table; D and trimming were deduced from the DNA. In all, the sample holds about 86,000 clones, and approximately 89% of those were seen once. 2.2% of the sample is taken by the ten largest.

This sample is drawn from a study of T cell responses to AZD1222 COVID-19 vaccine (dated by TCRdb to the early 2020s). Regarding the study in general: AZD1222 recipients with second doses at about 4 weeks or about 12 weeks were pooled, because spike-specific TCR depth and breadth did not differ between schedules. A total of about 230 trial participants underwent TCR sequencing, of whom nearly 210 received two doses of AZD1222 and around 26 received two doses of the MenACWY control vaccine. Trial participants were enrolled by age into subgroups of 18-55, 56-69 and 70-plus years, and around 140, 26 and 57 TCR-sequenced participants, respectively, were included in these subgroups. Findings and caveats that apply to the study as a whole: Conclusions about previously exposed vaccinees are limited because only six or seven AZD1222 recipients were SARS-CoV-2 seropositive at baseline. In the small 56-69-year group, the increase in depth fell short of significance, most likely because of low power. After two AZD1222 doses, both the breadth and the depth of spike-specific TCRs were significantly higher than at day 0 and than in MenACWY recipients. Epitopes outside the regions mutated in the B.1.351 and B.1.1.7 variants were reportedly recognized by nearly half of the unique spike-specific TCRs. Because no samples from the day 14 peak response were available, repertoires could be characterized only after the peak T cell response. The vaccine-associated CD4 TCRs covered the entire spike protein, and the dominant responses fell in regions 160-218 and 743-854. Participants were mostly white British, with more females than males. The authors suggested clonal diversity may have been underestimated.

Looking up the germline V gene yields CDR1 SGHTS and CDR2 YDEGEE. The junction carries 11 bases between V and J, which are trimmed by 0 bases and 1 base respectively. The CDR3, from cysteine to phenylalanine, totals 15 residues. CDR3 DNA only is kept here, 45 bases in frame from base 1. The V and J genes are TRBV5-8 and TRBJ2-7, with the D gene not confidently named. The sequences come from peripheral blood, collected on day 0 of AZD1222 vaccination. This TCR was sampled from an adult in good health. The nucleotide sequence is given as TGTGCCAGCAGCTTGGGCGACACCGGTTCCTACGAGCAGTACTTC. Its coded protein is CASSLGDTGSYEQYF.